These T cell receptor beta chains were read from a single sample in a study of OX40 agonist ivuxolimab in advanced cancers. TCRdb's copy holds only in-frame clones and misses some; the assay was immunoSEQ multiplex PCR. The table includes about 70,000 clones, around nine tenths detected once. Source: CD4+ or CD8+ T cells sorted from blood, taken in a trial of the OX40 agonist ivuxolimab. The receptor set was obtained from an adult with an advanced solid tumor such as melanoma, head and neck, liver or kidney cancer. Both conserved end residues are part of each CDR3. The order of the fields is J gene, V gene, clone size, D gene, CDR3 protein, CDR3 DNA. D genes are given only for firm matches. Clone size, where shown, is once, few, many, or a class for clones that have expanded.

TRBJ1-3 TRBV9 - - CASSVVSTESSGNTIYF TGTGCCAGCAGCGTAGTTTCGACTGAAAGCTCTGGAAACACCATATATTTT
TRBJ1-4 TRBV6-6 - - CASSLREKLFF TGTGCCAGCAGTTTACGAGAAAAACTGTTTTTT
TRBJ1-5 TRBV7-8 - - CASSLAVLNQPQHF TGTGCCAGCAGCTTAGCGGTGCTGAATCAGCCCCAGCATTTT
TRBJ1-1 TRBV18 - TRBD1 CASSPQGGAGAFF TGTGCCAGCTCCCCTCAGGGGGGGGCCGGAGCTTTCTTT
TRBJ2-1 TRBV11-2 - TRBD2 CASSLGLASHEQFF TGTGCCAGCAGCTTAGGACTAGCGAGCCATGAGCAGTTCTTC
TRBJ1-1 TRBV6-1 - - CASSGQLNTEAFF TGTGCCAGCAGTGGACAGCTGAACACTGAAGCTTTCTTT
TRBJ2-7 TRBV11-2 - TRBD1 CASSPRTGRYEQYF TGTGCCAGTAGCCCCCGGACAGGGAGATACGAGCAGTACTTC
TRBJ2-7 TRBV27 - - CASIPYEQYF TGTGCCAGCATTCCCTACGAGCAGTACTTC
TRBJ2-3 TRBV7-9 - - CASREQGGTDTQYF TGTGCCAGCAGGGAGCAGGGCGGCACAGATACGCAGTATTTT
TRBJ2-5 TRBV4-1 - TRBD1 CASSRTGAGETQYF TGCGCCAGCAGCCGGACAGGGGCTGGGGAGACCCAGTACTTC
TRBJ2-3 TRBV7-9 - - CASSPDYTDTQYF TGTGCCAGCAGCCCGGACTATACAGATACGCAGTATTTT
TRBJ2-5 TRBV5-1 - - CASSSTGTGIQETQYF TGCGCCAGCAGCTCGACGGGTACAGGGATCCAAGAGACCCAGTACTTC
TRBJ1-1 TRBV6-5 - - CASSNQKNTEAFF TGTGCCAGCAGCAACCAGAAGAACACTGAAGCTTTCTTT
TRBJ2-7 TRBV14 - - CASSQGQLFGYEQYF TGTGCCAGCAGCCAAGGACAACTCTTTGGCTACGAGCAGTACTTC
TRBJ2-3 TRBV11-2 - - CASSPGRQGTDTQYF TGTGCCAGCAGCCCAGGGCGTCAGGGCACAGATACGCAGTATTTT
TRBJ1-5 TRBV27 - - CASSSTTKGGPQHF TGTGCCAGCAGTTCAACTACTAAGGGGGGGCCCCAGCATTTT
TRBJ1-4 TRBV5-1 - TRBD1 CASSGTGLNEKLFF TGCGCCAGCTCCGGGACAGGCCTGAATGAAAAACTGTTTTTT
TRBJ2-2 TRBV5-1 - TRBD1 CASSLAGQGNTGELFF TGCGCCAGCAGCTTGGCGGGACAGGGTAACACCGGGGAGCTGTTTTTT
TRBJ2-1 TRBV13 - TRBD1 CASSLDRGPYNEQFF TGTGCCAGCAGCTTAGACAGGGGACCTTACAATGAGCAGTTCTTC
TRBJ2-1 TRBV5-1 - TRBD2 CASSLGLAGGLREQFF TGCGCCAGCAGCTTAGGACTAGCGGGGGGGCTTCGGGAGCAGTTCTTC
TRBJ2-5 TRBV6-1 - - CASRPRGPQETQYF TGTGCCAGCAGACCCAGGGGCCCCCAAGAGACCCAGTACTTC
TRBJ1-1 TRBV21-1 - - CASSKCKRGRTEAFF TGTGCCAGCAGCAAATGCAAACGGGGGCGGACTGAAGCTTTCTTT
TRBJ2-7 TRBV11-2 - TRBD2 CASRNSGGTYEQYF TGTGCCAGCAGAAATAGCGGGGGTACCTACGAGCAGTACTTC
TRBJ2-7 TRBV7-9 - - CASSVAGTGEQYF TGTGCCAGCAGCGTCGCCGGGACGGGAGAGCAGTACTTC
TRBJ2-6 TRBV9 - - CASSVGRVRSGANVLTF TGTGCCAGCAGCGTGGGCAGGGTAAGGTCTGGGGCCAACGTCCTGACTTTC
TRBJ2-5 TRBV11-2 - - CASSMLQETQYF TGTGCCAGCAGCATGCTCCAAGAGACCCAGTACTTC
TRBJ1-1 TRBV27 - - CASRHGYGDTEAFF TGTGCCAGCAGACACGGTTATGGGGACACTGAAGCTTTCTTT
TRBJ2-5 TRBV5-1 few - CASSLVPFQETQYF TGCGCCAGCAGCTTGGTTCCATTCCAGGAGACCCAGTACTTC
TRBJ1-2 TRBV19 - - CASSKSLQFSTGTHDGYTF TGTGCCAGTAGCAAAAGCTTGCAGTTTAGTACCGGGACCCATGATGGCTACACCTTC
TRBJ2-7 TRBV6-1 few TRBD1 CASSEGQVTYEQYF TGTGCCAGCAGTGAGGGACAGGTTACCTACGAGCAGTACTTC
TRBJ1-5 TRBV19 - - CASSYRDNQPQHF TGTGCCAGTAGTTACAGGGATAATCAGCCCCAGCATTTT
TRBJ1-1 TRBV11-1 - - CASSPRGGLNTEAFF TGTGCCAGCAGCCCACGGGGGGGACTGAACACTGAAGCTTTCTTT
TRBJ2-4 TRBV11-2 - - CASSLEPGNLAKNIQYF TGTGCCAGCAGCTTAGAACCGGGCAACCTAGCCAAAAACATTCAGTACTTC
TRBJ2-3 TRBV19 - TRBD2 CASSSLSGGRGTDTQYF TGTGCCAGTAGCTCACTGAGCGGGGGGCGGGGCACAGATACGCAGTATTTT
TRBJ1-2 TRBV7-9 once - CASSRTQGSGGYTF TGTGCCAGCAGCCGAACGCAGGGCTCGGGCGGCTACACCTTC
TRBJ1-1 TRBV10-1 - - CASSEGPGGRTEAFF TGCGCCAGCAGTGAGGGCCCGGGTGGCAGGACTGAAGCTTTCTTT
TRBJ1-5 TRBV4-2 - TRBD1 CASSQDPTIGTDSNQPQHF TGTGCCAGCAGCCAAGATCCAACAATTGGGACAGACAGCAATCAGCCCCAGCATTTT
TRBJ2-2 TRBV30 - - CAWRAGGFNTGELFF TGTGCCTGGAGAGCAGGGGGGTTCAACACCGGGGAGCTGTTTTTT
TRBJ1-6 TRBV19 few - CASSRAGDKTSPLHF TGTGCCAGTAGCCGCGCCGGGGACAAGACTTCACCCCTCCACTTT
TRBJ1-5 TRBV6-1 once - CASTLVRYNQPQHF TGTGCCAGCACCCTCGTAAGATACAATCAGCCCCAGCATTTT
TRBJ2-7 TRBV7-8 few - CASSLEVGEQYF TGTGCCAGCAGCTTAGAAGTGGGGGAGCAGTACTTC
TRBJ1-6 TRBV6-1 - - CASRDRGTYNSPLHF TGTGCCAGCAGAGACCGGGGGACCTATAATTCACCCCTCCACTTT
TRBJ1-2 TRBV2 - - CASSESRTANYGYTF TGTGCCAGCAGTGAGTCTAGGACAGCTAACTATGGCTACACCTTC
TRBJ2-7 TRBV6-6 - - CASSYGRSSSYEQYF TGTGCCAGCAGTTACGGTAGAAGCAGCTCCTACGAGCAGTACTTC